Detailed here is one T cell receptor beta chain. Its target is not known. Trimming shortened V by 2 bases and J by 0 bases, and 10 bases separated the two germline ends. The CDR3 is 15 amino acids. Germline-derived CDR1 and CDR2 are SGHRS and YFSETQ. The assay that was used to sequence DNA from cultured CD4+ T cells was the Oncomine TCR Beta short-read assay. TCRdb redid the calling of the PCR reads with MiXCR, one entry per CDR3 protein. The repertoire holds roughly 19,000 distinct CDR3 sequences, with about 50% as singletons. Noted treatment: roughly 11-day PBMC culture with coronavirus spike peptide pools or control peptides (ViraFEST assay). Per-well cultures of roughly 2 million PBMCs received about 9.5 IU/ml IL-2 and about 9.1 ug/ml peptide pools. The source of the sample is a study of vaccination and CD4 T cells after COVID-19. Overall study context: Cells were stimulated with overlapping spike peptide pools from SARS-CoV-2, HCoV-NL63, HCoV-OC43 and HCoV-229E.

This TCR came from a human donor who had recovered from COVID-19. The rearrangement links TRBV5-1 to TRBJ2-3; tentatively, D is TRBD2 (6 bases). This sample comprised CD4+ T cells from blood, cultured in vitro, obtained before SARS-CoV-2 vaccination. The CDR3 bases are TGCGCCAGCAGCTTCACTAGCAGGAGCACAGATACGCAGTATTTT. It is translated as CASSFTSRSTDTQYF.